What follows are 4 T cell receptor beta chains derived from one specimen sequenced in a study of cytomegalovirus exposure and HLA in healthy donors. 60 Vbeta and 13 Jbeta primers were used in PCR. The method was immunoSEQ multiplex PCR; TCRdb's version includes in-frame clones alone and lacks a portion of them. The sample has around 140,000 clones, roughly four fifths seen once. The sequencing sample was made of PBMCs. The receptors originated from a female donor in good health and CMV-seronegative.

The rearrangement links TRBV2 to TRBJ2-2; 10 bases map to TRBD1. The CDR3 has 14 amino acids. Losses at the gene ends were 6 bases for V and 7 bases for J; bases not matched to a gene: 5. CDR1 SNHLY and CDR2 FYNNEI come from the germline V gene. The CDR3 region has the DNA TGTGCCAGCAGGACAGGGGGCATGGGCGGGGAGCTGTTTTTT. Translation gives CASRTGGMGGELFF.

This clone was detected once. This chain links TRBV6-5 with TRBJ2-2, with D possibly TRBD2 on 5 matching bases. V was shortened by 8 bases and J by 1 base, with 11 bases between the two germline ends. The CDR3 loop spans 14 amino acids. Germline CDR1 and CDR2: MNHEY and SVGAGI. Written as DNA, the CDR3 is TGTGCCAGCTCGAGAGGGCTGAACACCGGGGAGCTGTTTTTT. It specifies CASSRGLNTGELFF.

The rearrangement uses TRBV4-2 and TRBJ1-1; unclear D gene. Trimming stripped 2 bases from V and 5 bases from J, with 12 bases between. CDR3 length: 14 amino acids. The germline CDR1 and CDR2 sequences are LGHNA and YNFKEQ. CDR3 protein: CASSQTRERTEAFF. The CDR3 region has the DNA TGTGCCAGCAGCCAAACTAGGGAGAGGACTGAAGCTTTCTTT.

The J gene is TRBJ2-7, the V gene TRBV27, with a possible D match to TRBD1 (7 bases). The CDR3 covers 14 residues. Per the germline V gene, CDR1 is MNHEY and CDR2 is SMNVEV (reference sequence). V was pared by 5 bases and J by 3 bases, with 14 bases between. CDR3 sequence (DNA): TGTGCCAGCAGTGGCCAGGGGGGCTACTACGAGCAGTACTTC. Protein: CASSGQGGYYEQYF.